This T cell receptor (beta chain) was captured in a study of blood T cell repertoires in COVID-19. As for the study in general: Italy, Spain and the United States were the sources of the convalescent and acute COVID-19 samples.

This clone was observed a handful of times. The table came from immunoSEQ multiplex PCR; TCRdb's copy has only in-frame clones and leaves some out. In the table there are 20,000 to 25,000 clones, 88% of which are singletons. V shed 3 bases and J shed 2 bases, with 12 bases lying between them. This CDR3 contains 15 residues. The germline V gene has CDR1 SGHVS and CDR2 FQNEAQ. The V gene is TRBV7-8, the J gene TRBJ2-3, with TRBD1 as a possible D gene (5 bases). This receptor was taken from a human donor in a cohort sampled during active COVID-19. The donor label of this sample is uncertain. Input material: peripheral blood. The CDR3 DNA reads as TGTGCCAGCAGCTTGTTTGCGGACACCACAGATACGCAGTATTTT. The encoded protein is CASSLFADTTDTQYF.